This paragraph covers one T cell receptor beta chain sequence. The antigen is undetermined. An approximately 200 ng quantity of DNA, 29,000 or so T cell genomes, went into the sorted-subset replicate PCRs. Original processing methods: Junction-only sequences without quality scores were provided by ImmunoSEQ, so filtering was different. This table comes from immunoSEQ multiplex PCR, and its TCRdb copy is limited to in-frame clones, with some not included. That table is the source of V, J and clone size, and D and trimming were worked out from the DNA. The top ten hold 0.3% to 0.45% of the sample, which has around 1.4 million clones, around 98.5% seen once. Germline V CDR1 and CDR2: MDHEN, SYDVKM. Trimming took off 5 bases at V and 3 bases at J, with 11 bases between the two ends. The CDR3 loop spans 13 amino acids. This specimen comes from a study of shared clonotypes between healthy human individuals.

Whole-study results and caveats: Larger estimated richness was generally seen in naive subsets than in memory subsets.

The clonotype originates from a man aged 25 to 40 in good health. The J gene is TRBJ2-7, the V gene TRBV28; D unclear. Material for sequencing was naive CD4+ T cells sorted from blood. Stated subset: CD45RA+ positively selected. The CDR3 DNA follows: TGTGCCAGCAGTCTTGGACCCTACTACGAGCAGTACTTC. Encoded protein: CASSLGPYYEQYF. The full variable domain, with the rest looked up from reference TRBV28 and TRBJ2-7, is DVKVTQSSRYLVKRTGEKVFLECVQDMDHENMFWYRQDPGLGLRLIYFSYDVKMKEKGDIPEGYSVSREKKERFSLILESASTNQTSMYLCASSLGPYYEQYFGPGTRLTVT.